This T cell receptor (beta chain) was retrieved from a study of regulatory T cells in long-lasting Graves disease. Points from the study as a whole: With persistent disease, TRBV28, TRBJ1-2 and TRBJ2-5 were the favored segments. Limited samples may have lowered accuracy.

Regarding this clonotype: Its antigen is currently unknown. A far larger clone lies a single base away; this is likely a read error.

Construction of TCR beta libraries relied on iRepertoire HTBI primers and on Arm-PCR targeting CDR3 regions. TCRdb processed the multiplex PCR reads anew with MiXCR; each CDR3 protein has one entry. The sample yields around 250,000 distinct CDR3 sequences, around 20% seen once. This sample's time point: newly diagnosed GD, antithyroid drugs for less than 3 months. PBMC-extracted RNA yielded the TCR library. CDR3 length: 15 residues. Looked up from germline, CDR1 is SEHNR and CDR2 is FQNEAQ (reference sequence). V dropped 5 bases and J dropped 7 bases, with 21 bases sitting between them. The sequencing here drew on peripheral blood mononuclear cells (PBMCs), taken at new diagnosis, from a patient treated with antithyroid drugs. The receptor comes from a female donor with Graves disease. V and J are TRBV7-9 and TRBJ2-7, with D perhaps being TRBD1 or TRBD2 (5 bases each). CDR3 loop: CASSPGSRGPNEQYF. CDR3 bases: TGTGCCAGCAGCCCGGGGTCGAGGGGCCCTAATGAGCAGTACTTC. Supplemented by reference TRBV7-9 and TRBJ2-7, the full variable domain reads DTGVSQNPRHKITKRGQNVTFRCDPISEHNRLYWYRQTLGQGPEFLTYFQNEAQLEKSRLLSDRFSAERPKGSFSTLEIQRTEQGDSAMYLCASSPGSRGPNEQYFGPGTRLTVT.